This is a list of T cell receptor beta chains from one sample in a study of blood T cell repertoires in COVID-19. Profiling relied on immunoSEQ multiplex PCR, and the TCRdb table lists in-frame clones only, not all of them. The sample includes about 240,000 clones, roughly 89% of them seen just once. Sequencing was performed on PBMCs or T cells enriched from blood (not recorded which). The receptors were gathered from a woman between 25 and 40 years old with acute COVID-19. The CDR3 runs from the conserved cysteine through the conserved F or W. A D gene is named only where the DNA matches it firmly. Part of the rows lack a size; the others show once, few, many or a class for expanded clones.

clone_size | j_call | v_call | d_call | cdr3_aa | cdr3_nt
- | TRBJ1-1 | TRBV30 | - | CAWSSRRLITEAFF | TGTGCCTGGAGTTCAAGGCGGTTGATAACTGAAGCTTTCTTT
- | TRBJ1-6 | TRBV19 | TRBD1 | CASWDRSSYNSPLHF | TGTGCCAGTTGGGACAGGAGCTCCTATAATTCACCCCTCCACTTT
few | TRBJ2-2 | TRBV5-6 | - | CASSLVLDYEYTGELFF | TGTGCCAGCAGCTTGGTACTCGACTATGAGTACACCGGGGAGCTGTTTTTT
- | TRBJ1-1 | TRBV10-3 | - | CAISEVWGPGGTEAFF | TGTGCCATCAGTGAGGTGTGGGGGCCGGGCGGGACTGAAGCTTTCTTT
- | TRBJ2-1 | TRBV7-6 | TRBD1 | CASSFRDRINNEQFF | TGTGCCAGCAGCTTTAGGGACAGGATTAACAATGAGCAGTTCTTC
- | TRBJ2-3 | TRBV18 | TRBD1 | CASSPAGGSTDTQYF | TGTGCCAGCTCACCAGCAGGGGGCTCCACAGATACGCAGTATTTT
- | TRBJ1-1 | TRBV12-3/TRBV12-4 | - | CASSDPRGSEAFF | TGTGCCAGCAGTGATCCCAGGGGTTCCGAAGCTTTCTTT
- | TRBJ1-2 | TRBV7-8 | - | CASSLVPGVVGYTF | TGTGCCAGCAGCTTAGTCCCAGGGGTGGTTGGCTACACCTTC
- | TRBJ1-1 | TRBV5-4 | - | CASSIGGVNTEAFF | TGTGCCAGCAGCATAGGGGGTGTGAACACTGAAGCTTTCTTT
- | TRBJ2-5 | TRBV7-6 | - | CASSFRSRASETQYF | TGTGCCAGCAGCTTCCGGAGCAGGGCTTCGGAGACCCAGTACTTC
once | TRBJ1-2 | TRBV10-3 | - | CAITGYEDAGFAGYTF | TGTGCCATCACTGGATACGAGGATGCCGGTTTTGCAGGCTACACCTTC
- | TRBJ2-3 | TRBV12-3/TRBV12-4 | TRBD2 | CASSSPGREAQYF | TGTGCCAGCAGTTCGCCGGGGAGGGAGGCGCAGTATTTT